These 15 T cell receptor beta chains came from one sample sequenced in a study of T cell repertoires in aging, cancer and after chemotherapy. TCR beta rearrangements were amplified from peripheral blood genomic DNA. TRB rearrangements spanning V, D and J were amplified using mixed TRB-A/B primers. In TCRdb, the multiplex PCR reads were re-called with MiXCR into one record per CDR3 protein. Of under 8,500 distinct CDR3 sequences listed, roughly 30% are singletons. Source material: blood. The receptors stem from a human donor with a blood cancer.

The chain carries TRBV10-3 and TRBJ2-2; 16 nucleotides line up with TRBD2. V shed 6 bases, J shed 1 base, and the junction held 2 bases outside the gene matches. The CDR3 loop spans 17 amino acids. Per germline, CDR1 ENHRY and CDR2 SYGVKD. CDR3 residues: CAISGTSGGENTGELFF. CDR3 DNA sequence: TGTGCCATCAGCGGGACTAGCGGGGGGGAGAACACCGGGGAGCTGTTTTTT.

The chain uses TRBV10-3 and TRBJ2-3; D is unresolved. Germline V lookup: CDR1 ENHRY, CDR2 SYGVKD. The length of the CDR3 is 11 residues. The V and J ends lost 4 bases and 7 bases respectively, with 6 bases between them. As DNA, the CDR3 is TGTGCCATCAGTGGGGGTAATACGCAGTATTTT. This encodes CAISGGNTQYF.

This clonotype was observed once. This may stem from a read error, because a much larger clone lies one nucleotide away. This chain connects TRBV19 to TRBJ2-5; 8 bases agree with TRBD2. This CDR3 is built from 16 residues. With V trimmed by 6 bases and J by 2 bases, 11 bases remained unmatched. CDR1 is LNHDA and CDR2 is SQIVND in the germline V gene (reference sequence). CDR3 loop: CASSGGGGGSQETQYF. Written as DNA, the CDR3 is TGTGCCAGTAGCGGGGGGGGCGGGGGGTCACAAGAGACCCAGTACTTC.

By proportion, this clonotype is medium-sized. This chain joins TRBV19 and TRBJ2-1; tentative D call: TRBD1 (5 bases). This CDR3 comprises 17 residues. Between the trimmed V and J ends, which lost 5 bases and 7 bases, there was a span of 24 bases. Germline CDR1 LNHDA, CDR2 SQIVND (reference sequence). CDR3 bases: TGTGCCAGTAGTCCACCGCTAGGGGATAGATTCCGGAATGAGCAGTTCTTC. Protein sequence: CASSPPLGDRFRNEQFF.

CDR3 in amino acids: CASSYMSEQYF. In nucleotides, the CDR3 is TGTGCCAGCAGTTATATGAGCGAGCAGTACTTC. The chain couples TRBV6-2 or TRBV6-3 to TRBJ2-7; D uncertain. The length of the CDR3 is 11 residues. The germline V and J ends were trimmed by 3 bases and 6 bases, with 6 bases remaining between them. The germline V gene has CDR1 MNHEY and CDR2 SVGEGT.

The chain uses TRBV12-3 or TRBV12-4 and TRBJ1-1, with unresolved D. CDR3 length: 12 amino acids. V lost 3 bases and J lost 0, with 2 bases in between. CDR3 coding DNA: TGTGCCAGCAGTTTCATGAACACTGAAGCTTTCTTT. It encodes CASSFMNTEAFF.

The chain has TRBV6-1 and TRBJ1-2; 8 bases align to TRBD1. Germline V gene lookup returns CDR1 MNHNS and CDR2 SASEGT. After removal of 7 bases from V and 4 bases from J, the junction contained 5 bases not matched to a gene. The CDR3 loop spans 13 amino acids. The CDR3 DNA reads TGTGCCAGCATGCGGACAGGGTCCTATGGCTACACCTTC. It specifies CASMRTGSYGYTF.

The chain links TRBV11-3 to TRBJ2-1; 13 nucleotides line up with TRBD2. V trimming: 3 bases; J trimming: 0 bases; junction bases outside the gene matches: 5. The length of the CDR3 is 18 residues. Germline assignment: CDR1 SGHNT and CDR2 YENEEA. Here the CDR3 DNA reads TGTGCCAGCAGCTTTACTAGCGGGGGGGCCAGCTCCTACAATGAGCAGTTCTTC. Its protein product is CASSFTSGGASSYNEQFF.

The V gene is TRBV12-3 or TRBV12-4, the J gene TRBJ2-3; D is unresolved. This CDR3 is 15 amino acids long. The ends were cut back, 1 base at V and 1 base at J, with 9 bases in the middle. The chain's CDR3 is CASSLVWSGTDTQYF. The CDR3 region has the DNA TGTGCCAGCAGTTTAGTATGGAGCGGCACAGATACGCAGTATTTT.

This clonotype was counted between two and nine times. The V call is TRBV11-1, the J call TRBJ2-7; tentative D call: TRBD1 (6 bases). V was pared by 5 bases and J by 1 base, with 18 bases between. The CDR3 contains 16 residues. From germline, CDR1 is SGHAT and CDR2 FQDESV (reference sequence). This CDR3 reads CASSRMQGSTSYEQYF. The DNA for the CDR3 is TGTGCCAGCAGCCGGATGCAGGGGAGTACGTCCTACGAGCAGTACTTC.

The sample holds a few counts of this clonotype. The chain links TRBV6-2 or TRBV6-3 to TRBJ2-4; 7 bases agree with TRBD1. This CDR3 is built from 15 residues. Germline-derived CDR1 and CDR2 are MNHEY and SVGEGT. J gave up 8 bases and V 5 bases, and 12 bases lay outside the gene matches. Written as DNA, the CDR3 is TGTGCCAGCAGTAAATACCGGGACAGTATTCACATTCAGTACTTC. Translation: CASSKYRDSIHIQYF.

The J gene is TRBJ2-1, the V gene TRBV5-5; D tentatively fits TRBD1 or TRBD2 (5 bases each). CDR3 length: 17 amino acids. V lost 4 bases, J lost 0 bases, and 17 bases lay in between. CDR1 and CDR2 from the germline V gene are SGHKS and YYEKEE (reference sequence). The CDR3 reads CASSVILWGNSYNEQFF. The CDR3 DNA reads TGTGCCAGCAGCGTTATCCTCTGGGGGAACTCCTACAATGAGCAGTTCTTC.

This clonotype appeared a few times. V gene TRBV19 combines with J gene TRBJ1-1, with D perhaps matching TRBD1 (6 bases). The CDR3 extends over 15 amino acids. Germline CDR1 reads LNHDA; CDR2 reads SQIVND (reference sequence). Trimming took 6 bases from V and 2 from J, leaving 16 bases between them. CDR3 in amino acids: CASRDQGSKNTEAFF. CDR3 coding DNA: TGTGCCAGTAGAGATCAGGGGAGCAAAAACACTGAAGCTTTCTTT.

The CDR3 is CASSFHGGLLEQYF. The CDR3 nucleotides read TGTGCCAGCAGCTTTCACGGGGGCCTCCTAGAGCAGTACTTC. The genes are TRBV5-6 and TRBJ2-7; possibly TRBD1 or TRBD2 for D (6 bases each). The CDR3 runs to 14 residues. V lost 2 bases, J lost 7 bases, and 16 bases lay in between. The germline gives CDR1 SGHDT, CDR2 YYEEEE.

The chain combines TRBV30 with TRBJ2-5; D gene uncertain. Germline V gene lookup returns CDR1 GTSNPN and CDR2 SVGIG (reference sequence). The length of the CDR3 is 12 residues. Trimming stripped 3 bases from V and 5 bases from J, with 10 bases between. For the CDR3, the DNA is TGTGCCTGGAGGCCCGGGCGGGAGACCCAGTACTTC. Protein: CAWRPGRETQYF.